This entry lists 16 T cell receptor beta chains sequenced from one sample in a study of CD8 T cells in ankylosing spondylitis. Whole-study findings and limits: Several highly homologous variants made up a TCR beta motif, and this motif appeared characteristic of ankylosing spondylitis blood.

Which antigens these TCRs recognize remains unknown. One entry per CDR3 protein results from TCRdb running MiXCR on the 5' RACE reads. The table has 250,000 to 350,000 distinct CDR3 sequences, 8% seen once. The sequenced material came from blood, either unsorted or a sorted T cell fraction (not recorded which). All receptors derive from a male donor with ankylosing spondylitis.

This chain connects TRBV25-1 to TRBJ1-4, with TRBD1 matching 11 bases. The CDR3 is made up of 22 amino acids. The junction had 23 bases not matched to a gene; V was cut back by 6 bases and J by 2 bases. CDR1 is MGHDK, CDR2 SYGVNS, per germline. The CDR3 nucleotides are TGTGCCAGCAGGCAACTCACTTCTCACAAGGACAGGGGGCAGGCGACTAATGAAAAACTGTTTTTT. This gives the protein CASRQLTSHKDRGQATNEKLFF.

This clonotype has a handful of counts. The chain joins TRBV4-3 to TRBJ2-3; TRBD2 is a possible D gene (5 bases). The germline V gene has CDR1 LGHNA and CDR2 YSLEER. CDR3 size: 15 residues. V was shortened by 3 bases and J by 8 bases, with 18 bases between the two germline ends. For the CDR3, the DNA is TGCGCCAGCAGCCACACCCTGGACTCGACAACTACGCAGTATTTT. Its translation: CASSHTLDSTTTQYF.

A few counts support this clonotype. This chain uses TRBV20-1 with TRBJ2-6; D may be TRBD1 or TRBD2 (6 bases each). The germline V gene has CDR1 DFQATT and CDR2 SNEGSKA (reference sequence). Trimming took off 3 bases at V and 2 bases at J, with 20 bases between the two ends. The CDR3 extends over 18 amino acids. CDR3 sequence: CSASGGGRGRPGANVLTF. In DNA, the CDR3 is TGCAGTGCTAGTGGCGGAGGTAGGGGGAGGCCTGGGGCCAACGTCCTGACTTTC.

This clonotype was found a few times. V usage is TRBV5-1 and J usage is TRBJ2-5; D assignment may be TRBD1 or TRBD2 (5 bases each). V was cut by 0 bases and J by 2 bases, with 11 bases left in between. The CDR3 sequence is 15 residues long. Germline CDR1 reads SGHRS; CDR2 reads YFSETQ. CDR3 sequence (DNA): TGCGCCAGCAGCTTGGCCTCGGGGCCTCAAGAGACCCAGTACTTC. It translates to CASSLASGPQETQYF.

The chain links TRBV5-1 to TRBJ2-6; the D gene is possibly TRBD2 (6 bases). Per germline, CDR1 SGHRS and CDR2 YFSETQ. The germline V and J ends were trimmed by 0 bases and 0 bases, with 10 bases remaining between them. The CDR3 totals 17 residues. CDR3: CASSLAGGVSGANVLTF. DNA for the CDR3: TGCGCCAGCAGCTTGGCCGGAGGGGTCTCTGGGGCCAACGTCCTGACTTTC.

The chain couples TRBV5-1 to TRBJ1-2; 7 nucleotides align to TRBD1. Losses at the gene ends were 4 bases for V and 7 bases for J; bases not matched to a gene: 16. The germline CDR1 and CDR2 sequences are SGHRS and YFSETQ. The CDR3 is 16 amino acids. CDR3 in DNA: TGCGCCAGCAGCCTCCCGGACAGGCTAACTATGTTTGGCTACACCTTC. As protein: CASSLPDRLTMFGYTF. The entire variable domain, with the rest obtained from reference TRBV5-1 and TRBJ1-2, is as follows: KAGVTQTPRYLIKTRGQQVTLSCSPISGHRSVSWYQQTPGQGLQFLFEYFSETQRNKGNFPGRFSGRQFSNSRSEMNVSTLELGDSALYLCASSLPDRLTMFGYTFGSGTRLTVV.

This clonotype was picked up a small number of times. In nucleotides, the CDR3 is TGTGCCACCAGCAGAGAACTAGCCTCCTACGAGCAGTACTTC. Protein product: CATSRELASYEQYF. This chain uses TRBV15 with TRBJ2-7; maybe TRBD2 (6 bases). The CDR3 length is 14 residues. CDR1 is LNHNV and CDR2 is YYDKDF in the germline V gene (reference sequence). V lost 0 bases, J lost 0 bases, and 6 bases lay in between.

This rearrangement joins TRBV20-1 to TRBJ2-5; 14 bases are a match to TRBD2. Per germline, CDR1 DFQATT and CDR2 SNEGSKA (reference sequence). The ends lost 3 bases at V and 4 bases at J; junction bases unmatched: 10. The CDR3 has 17 residues. The CDR3 region has the DNA TGCAGTGCTAGTGCCGGACTAGCGGGAGGCGAAGTAGAGACCCAGTACTTC. Its protein product is CSASAGLAGGEVETQYF.

This clonotype was seen at least ten times. The chain joins TRBV5-1 to TRBJ1-3, with 8 bases lining up with TRBD1. The CDR3 extends over 17 amino acids. The V segment lost 0 bases and the J segment 2 bases; nucleotides outside the gene matches: 7. Germline V gene data show CDR1 as SGHRS and CDR2 as YFSETQ. In nucleotides, the CDR3 is TGCGCCAGCAGCTTGGTCTCGCAGGGGGCGACTGGAAACACCATATATTTT. Its translation is CASSLVSQGATGNTIYF.

This clonotype was counted between two and nine times. This rearrangement joins TRBV10-3 to TRBJ2-5; 8 nucleotides align to TRBD1. Germline CDR1 ENHRY, CDR2 SYGVKD. This CDR3 is 15 amino acids long. V lost 2 bases and J lost 4; bases outside the gene matches: 6. CDR3 protein: CAISEEGRGRETQYF. The CDR3 DNA reads TGTGCCATCAGTGAGGAGGGCAGGGGGCGAGAGACCCAGTACTTC.

This clonotype was detected many times. The genes are TRBV12-3 or TRBV12-4 and TRBJ2-2, with D uncertain. The CDR3 is 13 amino acids. V lost 1 base and J 6 bases, leaving 6 bases between the germline ends. CDR3 residues: CASSLVWAGELFF. CDR3 nucleotides: TGTGCCAGCAGTTTAGTATGGGCCGGGGAGCTGTTTTTT.

A few counts support this clonotype. The CDR3 is CATSRISRKSGELFF. Here the CDR3 DNA reads TGTGCCACCAGCAGGATCTCCAGGAAGTCCGGGGAGCTGTTTTTT. The gene calls are TRBV15 and TRBJ2-2; no firm D call. The CDR3 sequence is 15 residues long. The V gene's germline CDR1 is LNHNV and CDR2 YYDKDF (reference sequence). Trimming pared 3 bases from V and 6 bases from J, leaving 14 bases between.

The chain joins TRBV7-9 to TRBJ2-2; the match to TRBD2 covers 14 bases. CDR1 is SEHNR, CDR2 FQNEAQ, per germline (reference sequence). Trimming took 5 bases from V and 3 from J; bases not matched to a gene: 5. The CDR3 has 17 amino acids. CDR3 residues: CASSRLAGGPDTGELFF. For the CDR3, the DNA is TGTGCCAGCAGCCGACTAGCGGGAGGGCCCGACACCGGGGAGCTGTTTTTT.

This clonotype has only a few counts. The gene calls are TRBV20-1 and TRBJ2-1; no definite D call. Trimming pared 5 bases from V and 0 bases from J, leaving 14 bases between. The germline V gene has CDR1 DFQATT and CDR2 SNEGSKA (reference sequence). The CDR3 consists of 15 residues. CDR3 residues: CSASRPTPSYNEQFF. Here the CDR3 DNA reads TGCAGTGCTTCCCGACCCACGCCCTCCTACAATGAGCAGTTCTTC.

This clonotype was found many times. This sequence joins TRBV7-9 and TRBJ2-7; possibly TRBD1 or TRBD2 for D (7 bases each). V was trimmed by 2 bases and J by 5 bases, leaving 19 bases between them. The CDR3 runs 16 residues. Germline loops: CDR1 SEHNR, CDR2 FQNEAQ (reference sequence). CDR3 DNA: TGTGCCAGCAGCTTAAAGCCCGCGACAGGGAGGGACGAGCAGTACTTC. Its translation is CASSLKPATGRDEQYF.

The chain carries TRBV29-1 and TRBJ2-3, with 9 positions matching TRBD2. Germline-derived CDR1 and CDR2 are SQVTM and ANQGSEA. The CDR3 length is 15 residues. Trimming took 7 bases from V and 2 from J; bases not matched to a gene: 10. The CDR3 sequence: CSALALAGFTDTQYF. In DNA, the CDR3 is TGCAGCGCTCTGGCGCTAGCGGGGTTCACAGATACGCAGTATTTT.